These T cell receptor beta chains were read from a single sample in a study of T-cell reconstitution after alpha-beta-depleted transplantation in children. TCRdb redid the calling of the PCR reads with MiXCR, one entry per CDR3 protein. The sample has about a million distinct CDR3 sequences; around 30% are singletons. The sample was PBMCs, mostly from graft donor cells, taken 360 days after TCRalphabeta/CD19-depleted stem cell transplant. Receptors originate from a boy younger than two who had a stem cell transplant for SCID, so the T cells may come from the graft donor. The CDR3 runs from the conserved cysteine through the conserved F or W. Each record gives: J gene, clone size, V gene, D gene, CDR3 DNA, CDR3 protein. The D gene is left open where the match is weak. The size of a clone is reported for some rows only, either as once, few or many, or as a class for expanded clones.

>TRBJ2-2|few|TRBV20-1|NA
TGCAGTGCTAGTAGGGGGGGCCCCACCGGGGAGCTGTTTTTT
CSASRGGPTGELFF
>TRBJ1-4|NA|TRBV20-1|NA
TGCAGTGCTAGAGGAGAGAATAATGAAAAACTGTTTTTT
CSARGENNEKLFF
>TRBJ2-1|NA|TRBV7-9|NA
TGTGCCAGCAGCTCCCGAGATCTTGAGCAGTTCTTC
CASSSRDLEQFF
>TRBJ2-2|NA|TRBV28|TRBD1
TGTGCCAGCAGTCCGGACAGGGTTGCGGCCGGGGAGCTGTTTTTT
CASSPDRVAAGELFF
>TRBJ2-7|NA|TRBV27|NA
TGTGCCAGCGGGCAAGAGCTCGAGCAGTACTTC
CASGQELEQYF
>TRBJ2-1|NA|TRBV15|TRBD2
TGTGCCACCAGCAGAGGGGGGACTAGCGGGGGGGTTGAGCAGTTCTTC
CATSRGGTSGGVEQFF
>TRBJ2-1|NA|TRBV15|NA
TGTGCCACCAGCAGAGATTACACCCTAACCTACAATGAGCAGTTCTTC
CATSRDYTLTYNEQFF
>TRBJ2-2|NA|TRBV29-1|NA
TGCAGCGTCGTTGGACGGGTTGGGGGGGAGCTGTTTTTT
CSVVGRVGGELFF
>TRBJ2-3|few|TRBV15|TRBD2
TGTGCCACCTATCTAGCGGGGGGCACAGATACGCAGTATTTT
CATYLAGGTDTQYF
>TRBJ2-7|NA|TRBV7-9|TRBD1
TGTGCCAGCAGTTCCGCCGGACAGGTTGTCGGGGAGCAGTACTTC
CASSSAGQVVGEQYF
>TRBJ1-5|NA|TRBV12-3/TRBV12-4|TRBD1
TGTGCCAGCAGTTTCCAGGGGGCGGAACAGCCCCAGCATTTT
CASSFQGAEQPQHF
>TRBJ2-7|few|TRBV20-1|NA
TGCAGTGCTAGAGAAGGCCACAGTCCCTACGAGCAGTACTTC
CSAREGHSPYEQYF
>TRBJ2-1|NA|TRBV18|NA
TGTGCCAGCTCACCACCGAATGGGAAGTTATCCTACAATGAGCAGTTCTTC
CASSPPNGKLSYNEQFF
>TRBJ1-1|NA|TRBV18|NA
TGTGCCAGCTCACCACAACCGGGACCCCTTCCCGAAGCTTTCTTT
CASSPQPGPLPEAFF
>TRBJ1-1|few|TRBV20-1|NA
TGCAGTGCTAGGGCCCTAACGGGATTGAGACTCACTGAAGCTTTCTTT
CSARALTGLRLTEAFF
>TRBJ2-3|few|TRBV15|NA
TGTGCCACCAGCAGGGGCGTAAATACGCAGTATTTT
CATSRGVNTQYF
>TRBJ2-5|NA|TRBV2|TRBD1
TGTGCCAGCAAAGAAGGGGGCCCAAGGACCCAGTACTTC
CASKEGGPRTQYF
>TRBJ2-7|many|TRBV6-5|NA
TGTGCCAGCCACGACAGGCAGAACTACGAGCAGTACTTC
CASHDRQNYEQYF
>TRBJ2-1|NA|TRBV15|TRBD1
TGTGCCACCAGTGAGAGCCGGGACAGGGGTTCCAATGAGCAGTTCTTC
CATSESRDRGSNEQFF
>TRBJ2-7|NA|TRBV27|NA
TGTGCCAGCAGTTTCATCGGGTACGAGCAGTACTTC
CASSFIGYEQYF
>TRBJ2-2|few|TRBV7-2|TRBD2
TGTGCCAGCAGCTTGGGACTAGTCACCGGGGAGCTGTTTTTT
CASSLGLVTGELFF
>TRBJ2-1|NA|TRBV3-1|TRBD1
TGTGCCAGCAGCCCAGAAGGAACAGGGGTCTACAATGAGCAGTTCTTC
CASSPEGTGVYNEQFF
>TRBJ1-2|few|TRBV29-1|NA
TGCAGCGCTCTTAGGGGGACTAACTATGGCTACACCTTC
CSALRGTNYGYTF
>TRBJ1-6|few|TRBV5-1|NA
TGCGCCAGCAGCGTCGAAGATGGGACGGCAGATTCACCCCTCCACTTT
CASSVEDGTADSPLHF
>TRBJ1-1|NA|TRBV29-1|NA
TGCAGCGTTGATCACCCCCATATCCCGAGGGGTACTGAAGCTTTCTTT
CSVDHPHIPRGTEAFF